This T cell receptor (beta chain) originates from a study of T cell changes during pregnancy in multiple sclerosis. Deletions cut 2 bases from V and 5 bases from J, with 12 bases between. The CDR3 is 14 amino acids. Germline-derived CDR1 and CDR2 are MNHNS and SASEGT. TCRdb's table, derived via immunoSEQ multiplex PCR, lists solely in-frame clones and lacks some. The sample has some 120,000 clones; approximately 96% are singletons. This clonotype was sampled from a female donor with multiple sclerosis, enrolled in a pregnancy study. Sequenced material: peripheral blood, taken after pregnancy. The chain is built from TRBV6-1 and TRBJ1-1, with D unresolved. For the CDR3, the DNA is TGTGCCAGCAGTGAAAAATTCGGGGAGACTGAAGCTTTCTTT. It codes for CASSEKFGETEAFF.